Each of the 28 T cell receptor beta chains below was sequenced from the same sample in a study of blood T cell repertoires in COVID-19. Sequenced by immunoSEQ multiplex PCR; TCRdb stores in-frame clones only, minus some. The sample yields 250,000 to 400,000 clones, under 90% seen once. Sequencing was performed on peripheral blood. The receptors were sampled from a woman aged 30 to 39 with COVID-19, enrolled during active disease.

This CDR3 reads CASSLGQQAGSEQYF. The CDR3 DNA sequence: TGTGCCAGCAGTTTAGGGCAGCAGGCGGGGAGCGAGCAGTACTTC. The chain links TRBV27 to TRBJ2-7, with D possibly being TRBD2 (6 bases). Trimming shortened V by 2 bases and J by 6 bases, and 17 bases separated the two germline ends. Germline values: CDR1 MNHEY, CDR2 SMNVEV (reference sequence). The CDR3 covers 15 residues.

This clone has just one count. This chain connects TRBV19 to TRBJ1-6; 8 nucleotides agree with TRBD1. In germline, CDR1 is LNHDA, CDR2 SQIVND (reference sequence). CDR3 length equals 16 residues. Trimming cost V 5 bases and J 13 bases; bases outside gene matches: 16. The CDR3 loop reads CASSAMPGQVPSPLHF. CDR3 nucleotides: TGTGCCAGTAGTGCGATGCCGGGACAGGTGCCTTCCCCCCTCCACTTT.

The chain combines TRBV14 with TRBJ1-2, with 8 positions matching TRBD1. The CDR3 loop spans 15 amino acids. Unmatched junction bases numbered 13, after V lost 3 bases and J lost 10 bases. Germline assignment: CDR1 SGHDN and CDR2 FVKESK. The CDR3 protein is CASSHDPGQALFYTF. The CDR3 region has the DNA TGTGCCAGCAGCCATGATCCGGGACAGGCCCTATTCTACACCTTC.

This sequence joins TRBV10-2 and TRBJ2-7; TRBD1 might be the D (5 bases). With 6 bases removed from V and 2 bases from J, the gap between germline ends came to 14 bases. This CDR3 is 14 amino acids long. The germline V gene encodes CDR1 WSHSY and CDR2 SAAADI. In nucleotides, the CDR3 is TGCGCCAGCAGCTATATAGACAGTACCTACGAGCAGTACTTC. Protein product: CASSYIDSTYEQYF.

A word on this clone: This specimen includes other DNA sequences encoding the same CDR3. This rearrangement joins TRBV5-1 to TRBJ1-5, with a tentative D call TRBD1 (5 bases). Germline CDR1 reads SGHRS; CDR2 reads YFSETQ. The CDR3 contains 14 residues. Trimming stripped 1 base from V and 2 bases from J, with 7 bases between. CDR3 in DNA: TGCGCCAGCAGCTTGTCGGGGGGCAATCAGCCCCAGCATTTT. Translated, it gives CASSLSGGNQPQHF.

The J gene is TRBJ1-3, the V gene TRBV10-3; D is uncertain. This CDR3 comprises 12 residues. Per germline, CDR1 ENHRY and CDR2 SYGVKD. V lost 3 bases, J lost 3 bases, and 3 bases lay in between. The CDR3 spells CAISDFGNTIYF. CDR3 in DNA: TGTGCCATCAGTGACTTTGGAAACACCATATATTTT.

The chain recombines TRBV7-8 with TRBJ1-5, with a possible D match to TRBD1 (5 bases). Trimming removed 5 bases from V and 5 bases from J, with 13 bases in between. The CDR3 has 14 amino acids. Per germline, CDR1 SGHVS and CDR2 FQNEAQ. Here the CDR3 DNA reads TGTGCCAGCAGCCCCAGGGATTCTTATCAGCCCCAGCATTTT. It codes for CASSPRDSYQPQHF.

The chain couples TRBV5-8 to TRBJ2-7; TRBD2 is a possible D gene (5 bases). V gave up 2 bases and J gave up 6 bases, with 12 bases separating them. CDR1 and CDR2 (germline): SGHTS, YDEGEE. The CDR3 consists of 13 residues. Written as DNA, the CDR3 is TGTGCCAGCAGCTTACCCGCTCGGGGCGAGCAGTACTTC. This encodes CASSLPARGEQYF.

In its sample, this clone was seen once. The junction shows a germline mismatch at one end, possibly a read error. J is TRBJ1-4 and V is TRBV5-1; D gene ambiguous. Germline-derived CDR1 and CDR2 are SGHRS and YFSETQ. The CDR3 runs to 14 residues. This chain's CDR3 is CASSLDSTNEKLFF. For the CDR3, the DNA is TGCGCCAGCAGTTTGGACTCGACTAATGAAAAACTGTTTTTT.

The chain links TRBV2 to TRBJ2-5, with D unresolved. The V end was cut by 2 bases, the J end by 1 base, with 8 bases between. Germline-derived CDR1 and CDR2 are SNHLY and FYNNEI. CDR3 length: 14 residues. CDR3 nucleotides: TGTGCCAGCAGTGAATTAATAGCCCAAGAGACCCAGTACTTC. Protein product: CASSELIAQETQYF.

The chain carries TRBV18 and TRBJ1-3; D is ambiguous. Trimming removed 1 base from V and 3 bases from J, with 10 bases in between. Germline loops: CDR1 KGHSH, CDR2 LQKENI. The CDR3 contains 15 residues. The CDR3 DNA reads as TGTGCCAGCTCACCACAGTCCGGGGTTGGAAACACCATATATTTT. Residues: CASSPQSGVGNTIYF.

This chain links TRBV9 with TRBJ2-1, with 7 bases fitting TRBD2. Germline-derived CDR1 and CDR2 are SGDLS and YYNGEE. The CDR3 covers 16 residues. Unmatched junction bases numbered 7, after V lost 4 bases and J lost 0 bases. CDR3 bases: TGTGCCAGCAGCAACCGCGGGAGTAGCTCCTACAATGAGCAGTTCTTC. This gives the protein CASSNRGSSSYNEQFF.

The chain links TRBV27 to TRBJ1-1, with 10 bases lining up with TRBD1. The CDR3 has 16 residues. With 0 bases clipped from V and 3 bases from J, the junction kept 4 bases outside the gene matches. From germline, CDR1 is MNHEY and CDR2 SMNVEV (reference sequence). The CDR3 DNA follows: TGTGCCAGCAGTTTATCCGGGACAGGGGTGCACACTGAAGCTTTCTTT. Its protein product is CASSLSGTGVHTEAFF.

The V and J genes are TRBV2 and TRBJ1-1; 7 nucleotides line up with TRBD1. The ends lost 1 base at V and 1 base at J; junction bases unmatched: 15. Germline values: CDR1 SNHLY, CDR2 FYNNEI. The CDR3 is made up of 19 amino acids. The CDR3 bases are TGTGCCAGCAGTGAAGAGACAGGGATCGGCTTTTTGGGGAACACTGAAGCTTTCTTT. Protein product: CASSEETGIGFLGNTEAFF.

This clone was seen just once. The rearrangement links TRBV19 to TRBJ1-2; 9 nucleotides agree with TRBD1. Unmatched junction bases numbered 7, after V lost 0 bases and J lost 8 bases. Germline V gene data show CDR1 as LNHDA and CDR2 as SQIVND (reference sequence). CDR3 length equals 15 residues. The CDR3 is CASSIDRGTGSGYTF. CDR3 nucleotides: TGTGCCAGTAGTATAGATCGTGGGACAGGGAGCGGCTACACCTTC.

The chain is built from TRBV5-4 and TRBJ1-6, with TRBD1 matching 7 bases. The CDR3 extends over 15 amino acids. The V gene end was trimmed by 4 bases and the J gene end by 4 bases; junction bases not matched to a gene: 5. Germline CDR1 SGHNT, CDR2 YYREEE (reference sequence). CDR3 coding DNA: TGTGCCAGCAGCCCTCCGGGACAGTATAATTCACCCCTCCACTTT. Encoded protein: CASSPPGQYNSPLHF.

The chain links TRBV10-3 to TRBJ1-1; D not certain. The V end was cut by 4 bases, the J end by 4 bases, with 10 bases between. The CDR3 spans 13 residues. Germline V lookup: CDR1 ENHRY, CDR2 SYGVKD. The CDR3 here is CAISGGGSTEAFF. The CDR3 bases are TGTGCCATCAGTGGGGGTGGGAGCACTGAAGCTTTCTTT.

The table lists this clone with a count of one. This CDR3 fails to terminate in the conserved phenylalanine or tryptophan, so it likely reflects a read error. The DNA is left out, because the CDR3 cannot be placed on it with certainty; the CDR3 is given as TCRdb lists it. The chain is built from TRBV25-1 and TRBJ2-3; the D call TRBD1 from the table was never checked on the DNA. Inclusive of both ends, the CDR3 amounts to 15 amino acids. Germline CDR1 MGHDK, CDR2 SYGVNS. This CDR3 reads CASSENIVAGTGPHP.

The genes are TRBV6-1 and TRBJ1-1; D gene unclear. This CDR3 contains 16 residues. The germline V gene encodes CDR1 MNHNS and CDR2 SASEGT. With 2 bases removed from V and 4 bases from J, the gap between germline ends came to 17 bases. As DNA, the CDR3 is TGTGCCAGCAGTGAAAGTGGTCTAGGACGGGGCACTGAAGCTTTCTTT. This encodes CASSESGLGRGTEAFF.

Only a few counts were recorded for this clone. The chain is built from TRBV30 and TRBJ1-3; TRBD1 might be the D (5 bases). This CDR3 has 13 amino acids. Germline values: CDR1 GTSNPN, CDR2 SVGIG (reference sequence). Deletions cut 4 bases from V and 3 bases from J, with 10 bases between. CDR3 DNA: TGTGCCTGGATCCTCGGGGGTGGAAACACCATATATTTT. Its translation is CAWILGGGNTIYF.

The table lists this clone with a count of one. The V gene is TRBV5-6, the J gene TRBJ1-1; no definite D call. Trimming removed 0 bases from V and 3 bases from J, with 9 bases in between. Germline V gene data show CDR1 as SGHDT and CDR2 as YYEEEE. The CDR3 is 14 residues long. CDR3 amino acids: CASSLAGRYTEAFF. The CDR3 nucleotides are TGTGCCAGCAGCTTGGCCGGCAGGTACACTGAAGCTTTCTTT.

This clone was counted a single time. The rearrangement uses TRBV5-5 and TRBJ2-1, with D hard to call. V dropped 5 bases and J dropped 12 bases, with 27 bases sitting between them. The CDR3 consists of 16 residues. The germline V gene has CDR1 SGHKS and CDR2 YYEKEE (reference sequence). The CDR3 region has the DNA TGTGCCAGCAGTCGGTCTTACAATGAGCAGTTCTCAGGGCAGTTCTTC. As protein: CASSRSYNEQFSGQFF.

The CDR3 nucleotides read TGTGCCAGCTCTCCATCCGGGGTTCAGGAGACCCAGTACTTC. Translating gives CASSPSGVQETQYF. The chain employs TRBV7-2 and TRBJ2-5; D possibly corresponds to TRBD2 (5 bases). Trimming left V 8 bases short and J 5 bases short, with 18 bases between. CDR1 and CDR2 (germline): SGHTA, FQGNSA. This CDR3 region has 14 residues.

The gene calls are TRBV6-5 and TRBJ1-1; TRBD1 aligns across 8 bases. The V segment lost 7 bases and the J segment 4 bases; nucleotides outside the gene matches: 8. The CDR3 is 14 amino acids. Germline assignment: CDR1 MNHEY and CDR2 SVGAGI. The CDR3 region has the DNA TGTGCCAGCAATAGGGACAGGTTACGCACTGAAGCTTTCTTT. Protein sequence: CASNRDRLRTEAFF.

This chain joins TRBV12-3 or TRBV12-4 and TRBJ2-5; TRBD2 matches 7 bases. After removal of 10 bases from V and 1 base from J, the junction contained 6 bases not matched to a gene. This CDR3 comprises 13 residues. The CDR3 DNA is TGTGCCACCAGAGGGACTACCCAAGAGACCCAGTACTTC. Translating gives CATRGTTQETQYF.

This sequence joins TRBV7-6 and TRBJ1-5; 7 bases align to TRBD1. The V and J ends lost 1 base and 3 bases, in that order; junction bases with no gene match: 6. The germline gives CDR1 SGHVS, CDR2 FNYEAQ. This CDR3 is built from 16 residues. The CDR3 DNA reads as TGTGCCAGCAGCTTAGACGACAGGGAGATCAATCAGCCCCAGCATTTT. It translates to CASSLDDREINQPQHF.

The rearrangement joins TRBV19 to TRBJ1-2; no definite D call. Germline V CDR1 and CDR2: LNHDA, SQIVND (reference sequence). The CDR3 spans 13 residues. V was trimmed by 3 bases and J by 2 bases, leaving 7 bases between them. The DNA of the CDR3 is TGTGCCAGTAGTATTTTTGAGAACTATGGCTACACCTTC. Its protein is CASSIFENYGYTF.

The V and J genes are TRBV4-1 and TRBJ1-6; 8 positions match TRBD1. Trimming removed 1 base from V and 10 bases from J; junction bases left unmatched: 6. In germline, CDR1 is MGHRA, CDR2 YSYEKL. The CDR3 runs to 15 residues. This chain's CDR3 is CASSQVWTGSSPLHF. CDR3 in DNA: TGCGCCAGCAGCCAAGTATGGACAGGGAGCTCACCCCTCCACTTT.